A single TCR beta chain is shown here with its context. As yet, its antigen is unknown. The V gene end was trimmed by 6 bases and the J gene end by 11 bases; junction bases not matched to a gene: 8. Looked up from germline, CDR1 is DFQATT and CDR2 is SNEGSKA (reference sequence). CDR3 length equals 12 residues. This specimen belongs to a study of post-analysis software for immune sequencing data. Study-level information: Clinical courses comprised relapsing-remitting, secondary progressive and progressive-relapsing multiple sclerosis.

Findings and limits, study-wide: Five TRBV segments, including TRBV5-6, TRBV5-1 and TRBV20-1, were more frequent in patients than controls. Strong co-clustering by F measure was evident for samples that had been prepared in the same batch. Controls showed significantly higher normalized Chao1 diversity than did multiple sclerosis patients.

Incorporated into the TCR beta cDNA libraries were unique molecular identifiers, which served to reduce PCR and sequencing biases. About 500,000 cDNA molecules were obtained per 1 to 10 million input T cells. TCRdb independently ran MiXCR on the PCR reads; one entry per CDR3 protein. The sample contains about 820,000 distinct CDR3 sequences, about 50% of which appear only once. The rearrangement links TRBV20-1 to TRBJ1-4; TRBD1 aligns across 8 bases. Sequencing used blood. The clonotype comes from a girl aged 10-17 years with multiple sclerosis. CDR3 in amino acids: CSASPGQGKLFF. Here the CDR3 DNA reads TGCAGTGCCTCTCCCGGACAGGGCAAACTGTTTTTT.